The 28 T cell receptor beta chains presented below share a single source sample, sequenced in a study of blood T cell repertoires in COVID-19. This table comes from immunoSEQ multiplex PCR, and its TCRdb copy is limited to in-frame clones, with some not included. The sample lists roughly 240,000 clones; roughly 86% were seen once. What was sequenced was peripheral blood. These receptors originate from a woman aged 60 to 75 who had recovered from COVID-19.

The chain is built from TRBV5-8 and TRBJ1-4; D perhaps matches TRBD1 (6 bases). The CDR3 spans 13 residues. V was shortened by 1 base and J by 6 bases, with 7 bases between the two germline ends. Germline CDR1 SGHTS, CDR2 YDEGEE. The CDR3: CASSLRTDEKLFF. CDR3 nucleotides: TGTGCCAGCAGCTTGCGGACAGATGAAAAACTGTTTTTT.

The CDR3 region has the DNA TGTGCCAGCAGTTCCCCTCATCGGCGGAGCACAGATACGCAGTATTTT. Translating gives CASSSPHRRSTDTQYF. The chain carries TRBV28 and TRBJ2-3; no firm D call. The CDR3 consists of 16 residues. The germline V gene encodes CDR1 MDHEN and CDR2 SYDVKM. Deletions cut 4 bases from V and 0 bases from J, with 14 bases between.

CDR3 coding DNA: TGTGCCACCAGCAGGTCGGCGCGGGGAAGTACAGATACGCAGTATTTT. This codes for CATSRSARGSTDTQYF. This chain uses TRBV15 with TRBJ2-3; maybe TRBD2 (6 bases). With 3 bases removed from V and 3 bases from J, the gap between germline ends came to 16 bases. CDR1 LNHNV and CDR2 YYDKDF come from the germline V gene (reference sequence). The CDR3 has 16 residues.

The chain links TRBV10-3 to TRBJ2-1; TRBD2 matches at 16 bases. CDR1 is ENHRY and CDR2 is SYGVKD in the germline V gene. After removal of 4 bases from V and 10 bases from J, the junction contained 13 bases not matched to a gene. The CDR3 extends over 18 amino acids. CDR3: CAISVSGTSGGDFTEQFF. Here the CDR3 DNA reads TGTGCCATCAGTGTATCCGGGACTAGCGGGGGGGACTTTACCGAGCAGTTCTTC.

This clone was recorded only once. The chain carries TRBV5-1 and TRBJ1-6; tentative D call: TRBD1 (6 bases). V dropped 4 bases and J dropped 4 bases, with 12 bases sitting between them. The germline gives CDR1 SGHRS, CDR2 YFSETQ. The CDR3 runs to 15 residues. As DNA, the CDR3 is TGCGCCAGCAGCACCGGACAGATTTATAATTCACCCCTCCACTTT. Its protein is CASSTGQIYNSPLHF.

The chain uses TRBV29-1 and TRBJ2-1; D gene ambiguous. CDR1 and CDR2 (germline): SQVTM, ANQGSEA. V was cut by 0 bases and J by 8 bases, with 11 bases left in between. The CDR3 length is 13 residues. The CDR3 sequence: CSVEDSKAHEQFF. In nucleotides, the CDR3 is TGCAGCGTTGAAGATTCGAAAGCACATGAGCAGTTCTTC.

The chain links TRBV6-6 to TRBJ2-1; weak D call: TRBD2 (6 bases). Looked up from germline, CDR1 is MNHNY and CDR2 is SVGAGI (reference sequence). The V end was cut by 5 bases, the J end by 4 bases, with 12 bases between. The CDR3 is 14 amino acids. CDR3 residues: CASSPPAGYNEQFF. The CDR3 region has the DNA TGTGCCAGCAGTCCCCCCGCGGGGTACAATGAGCAGTTCTTC.

The CDR3 is CASSKGLAGAYNEQFF. In nucleotides, the CDR3 is TGTGCCAGCAGCAAGGGACTAGCGGGGGCCTACAATGAGCAGTTCTTC. The chain is built from TRBV5-4 and TRBJ2-1; 14 bases align to TRBD2. Trimming removed 4 bases from V and 2 bases from J; junction bases left unmatched: 2. The CDR3 runs to 16 residues. Germline CDR1 reads SGHNT; CDR2 reads YYREEE (reference sequence).

This chain joins TRBV7-9 and TRBJ2-1, with D possibly being TRBD2 (6 bases). V was cut by 5 bases and J by 7 bases, with 18 bases left in between. CDR1 is SEHNR and CDR2 is FQNEAQ in the germline V gene (reference sequence). There are 15 residues in the CDR3. CDR3 in amino acids: CASSPFSVRGNEQFF. The CDR3 DNA follows: TGTGCCAGCAGCCCCTTTTCTGTCCGGGGGAATGAGCAGTTCTTC.

The chain carries TRBV28 and TRBJ1-2, with 7 bases matching TRBD1. The CDR3 totals 15 residues. The ends lost 2 bases at V and 2 bases at J; junction bases unmatched: 5. In germline, CDR1 is MDHEN, CDR2 SYDVKM. CDR3 loop: CASSLIATGNYGYTF. For the CDR3, the DNA is TGTGCCAGCAGTTTAATCGCGACAGGGAACTATGGCTACACCTTC.

The chain recombines TRBV2 with TRBJ2-6, with D possibly matching TRBD1 (6 bases). Germline assignment: CDR1 SNHLY and CDR2 FYNNEI. The CDR3 has 16 amino acids. The germline V and J ends were trimmed by 7 bases and 0 bases, with 13 bases remaining between them. The CDR3: CASTLARGSGANVLTF. The DNA for the CDR3 is TGTGCCAGCACCCTGGCCAGGGGCTCTGGGGCCAACGTCCTGACTTTC.

The J gene is TRBJ2-1, the V gene TRBV6-6; 10 bases are shared with TRBD2. Germline V lookup: CDR1 MNHNY, CDR2 SVGAGI (reference sequence). The junction had 3 bases not matched to a gene; V was cut back by 4 bases and J by 0 bases. The length of the CDR3 is 16 residues. CDR3 nucleotides: TGTGCCAGCAGTTTTAGCGGGGGGCACTCCTACAATGAGCAGTTCTTC. It specifies CASSFSGGHSYNEQFF.

The chain links TRBV7-2 to TRBJ2-3; TRBD2 matches 9 bases. Germline trimming cut 5 bases from V and 1 base from J; bases unmatched to any gene: 7. Looked up from germline, CDR1 is SGHTA and CDR2 is FQGNSA. This CDR3 spans 16 amino acids. In nucleotides, the CDR3 is TGTGCCAGCAGCCAAGCCCGGACTAGCGGCACAGATACGCAGTATTTT. This codes for CASSQARTSGTDTQYF. Together with reference TRBV7-2 and TRBJ2-3, the CDR3 gives the full variable domain: GAGVSQSPSNKVTEKGKDVELRCDPISGHTALYWYRQSLGQGLEFLIYFQGNSAPDKSGLPSDRFSAERTGGSVSTLTIQRTQQEDSAVYLCASSQARTSGTDTQYFGPGTRLTVL.

A remark on this clone: At one end, the junction sequence differs from germline, possibly due to a read error. V usage is TRBV7-7 and J usage is TRBJ2-1; TRBD1 matches 7 bases. This CDR3 is built from 15 residues. Germline CDR1 reads SSHAT; CDR2 reads FNYEAQ (reference sequence). DNA of the CDR3: TGTGCTAGCAGCCAAGACAGGGTATCCTACAATGAGCAGTTCTTC. This sequence encodes CASSQDRVSYNEQFF. The full variable domain, completed using reference TRBV7-7 and TRBJ2-1, is GAGVSQSPRYKVTKRGQDVTLRCDPISSHATLYWYQQALGQGPEFLTYFNYEAQPDKSGLPSDRFSAERPEGSISTLTIQRTEQRDSAMYRCASSQDRVSYNEQFFGPGTRLTVL.

The chain combines TRBV25-1 with TRBJ1-2, with D possibly TRBD1 on 5 matching bases. This CDR3 contains 14 residues. Trimming shortened V by 5 bases and J by 2 bases, and 12 bases separated the two germline ends. The germline V gene encodes CDR1 MGHDK and CDR2 SYGVNS. The CDR3 spells CASSPGRGNYGYTF. CDR3 nucleotide sequence: TGTGCCAGCAGTCCCGGGAGGGGCAACTATGGCTACACCTTC.

The J gene is TRBJ1-1, the V gene TRBV29-1, with TRBD1 matching over 9 bases. This CDR3 contains 15 residues. Looked up from germline, CDR1 is SQVTM and CDR2 is ANQGSEA. Trimming cost V 3 bases and J 5 bases; bases outside gene matches: 10. The CDR3 DNA sequence: TGCAGCGTTGAGGGGAGAACAGGGGGCGAGACTGAAGCTTTCTTT. Encoded protein: CSVEGRTGGETEAFF.

The CDR3 is CASRTAPEAPSLHF. CDR3 coding DNA: TGTGCCAGCAGGACGGCCCCCGAGGCCCCTTCCCTCCACTTT. The chain has TRBV28 and TRBJ1-6; D is unresolved. The CDR3 length is 14 residues. Germline CDR1 reads MDHEN; CDR2 reads SYDVKM. Deletions cut 6 bases from V and 14 bases from J, with 20 bases between.

J is TRBJ2-7 and V is TRBV6-5, with TRBD1 as a possible D gene (6 bases). CDR1 and CDR2 (germline): MNHEY, SVGAGI. V lost 7 bases and J 1 base, leaving 17 bases between the germline ends. The CDR3 covers 15 residues. CDR3 residues: CASKQGAGESYEQYF. CDR3 nucleotides: TGTGCCAGCAAACAGGGAGCAGGGGAGTCCTACGAGCAGTACTTC.

The chain carries TRBV21-1 and TRBJ1-5. TRBV21-1 is flagged as a pseudogene. The CDR3 extends over 16 amino acids. The DNA for the CDR3 is TGTGCCAGCAGCAGGAGGATAAGGAACTCCAATCAGCCCCAGCATTTT. This gives the protein CASSRRIRNSNQPQHF.

The CDR3 nucleotides read TGCGCCAGCAGCCGGGACAGGAGCTCCTACAATGAGCAGTTCTTC. The encoded protein is CASSRDRSSYNEQFF. The rearrangement uses TRBV5-1 and TRBJ2-1; TRBD1 matches 8 bases. The germline V gene has CDR1 SGHRS and CDR2 YFSETQ. The CDR3 is made up of 15 amino acids. V lost 4 bases to trimming and J lost 0 bases; unmatched junction nucleotides: 3.

This clone came up a few times. The chain employs TRBV11-2 and TRBJ1-2; 7 bases fit TRBD1. Trimming at V came to 2 bases and at J to 8 bases, leaving 14 bases not matched to a gene. Germline V CDR1 and CDR2: SGHAT, FQNNGV. The CDR3 runs to 16 residues. CDR3 sequence (DNA): TGTGCCAGCAGCTTAAACAGTGGGACAGCCAGACGGGGCTACACCTTC. It yields the protein CASSLNSGTARRGYTF.

This sequence joins TRBV4-1 and TRBJ2-4; D unresolved. Trimming left V 0 bases short and J 0 bases short, with 15 bases between. CDR3 length: 18 residues. Germline lookup yields CDR1 MGHRA and CDR2 YSYEKL. The CDR3 DNA follows: TGCGCCAGCAGCCAAGATTTATCAGGCAATCTAGCCAAAAACATTCAGTACTTC. Its protein is CASSQDLSGNLAKNIQYF.

The chain has TRBV12-3 or TRBV12-4 and TRBJ2-7; 8 nucleotides agree with TRBD1. Trimming cost V 6 bases and J 4 bases; bases outside gene matches: 2. This CDR3 has 12 residues. This CDR3 reads CASSRGPYEQYF. In nucleotides, the CDR3 is TGTGCCAGCAGCAGGGGGCCTTACGAGCAGTACTTC.

The CDR3 protein is CASSLYSGANVLTF. The CDR3 nucleotides read TGTGCCAGTAGTCTCTACTCTGGGGCCAACGTCCTGACTTTC. The V call is TRBV19, the J call TRBJ2-6; no clear D gene. V was trimmed by 5 bases and J by 0 bases, leaving 5 bases between them. The germline V gene encodes CDR1 LNHDA and CDR2 SQIVND (reference sequence). This CDR3 is 14 amino acids long.

The genes are TRBV14 and TRBJ2-3, with D maybe TRBD1 (7 bases). CDR3 size: 15 residues. Germline CDR1 SGHDN, CDR2 FVKESK. V was pared by 5 bases and J by 5 bases, with 17 bases between. Written as DNA, the CDR3 is TGTGCCAGCAGCATGCAGGGGGGAGGACTAGATACGCAGTATTTT. Amino acids: CASSMQGGGLDTQYF. The full variable domain, completed using reference TRBV14 and TRBJ2-3, is EAGVTQFPSHSVIEKGQTVTLRCDPISGHDNLYWYRRVMGKEIKFLLHFVKESKQDESGMPNNRFLAERTGGTYSTLKVQPAELEDSGVYFCASSMQGGGLDTQYFGPGTRLTVL.

About this clone itself: This specimen includes other DNA sequences encoding the same CDR3. The chain couples TRBV5-1 to TRBJ2-7, with 10 bases fitting TRBD2. Germline trimming cut 0 bases from V and 1 base from J; bases unmatched to any gene: 1. This CDR3 has 15 residues. Germline lookup yields CDR1 SGHRS and CDR2 YFSETQ. Here the CDR3 DNA reads TGCGCCAGCAGCTTGGGACTAGCGGGTTCCTACGAGCAGTACTTC. This encodes CASSLGLAGSYEQYF.

This clone has more than one count but fewer than ten. The DNA for the CDR3 is TGTGCCAGCTCAATATCTATCGGAGGATTGGGAAACACCATATATTTT. Encoded protein: CASSISIGGLGNTIYF. The chain is built from TRBV18 and TRBJ1-3; no clear D. The CDR3 runs 16 residues. The V end lost 5 bases, the J end lost 4 bases, and 18 bases lay between the germline ends. Per germline, CDR1 KGHSH and CDR2 LQKENI. The complete variable domain, with remaining parts taken from reference TRBV18 and TRBJ1-3, reads NAGVMQNPRHLVRRRGQEARLRCSPMKGHSHVYWYRQLPEEGLKFMVYLQKENIIDESGMPKERFSAEFPKEGPSILRIQQVVRGDSAAYFCASSISIGGLGNTIYFGEGSWLTVV.

This chain joins TRBV6-4 and TRBJ2-1; 11 positions agree with TRBD1. V dropped 6 bases and J dropped 2; count of bases not matched to a gene: 6. The CDR3 has 16 amino acids. Germline loops: CDR1 MRHNA, CDR2 SNTAGT. CDR3 sequence reads: CASSPTGQGAYNEQFF. In DNA form, the CDR3 reads TGTGCCAGCAGCCCTACGGGACAGGGGGCCTACAATGAGCAGTTCTTC.